One T cell receptor (beta chain) is described in this entry. The sample belongs to a study of cytomegalovirus exposure and HLA in healthy donors. Germline V gives CDR1 SQVTM, CDR2 ANQGSEA. The J segment lost 3 bases and the V segment lost 1 base, leaving 3 bases of the junction unmatched. This CDR3 contains 13 residues. The table came from immunoSEQ multiplex PCR; TCRdb's copy has only in-frame clones and leaves some out. The table includes about 350,000 clones, 75% to 90% detected once. This chain links TRBV29-1 with TRBJ2-7, with 7 nucleotides matching TRBD1. Specimen: PBMCs. The source of this sequence is a woman aged 25 to 39 in good health and CMV-seropositive. The CDR3 sequence is CSVEARTGYEQYF. The CDR3 DNA follows: TGCAGCGTTGAAGCCCGGACAGGCTACGAGCAGTACTTC.